These T cell receptor beta chains were read from a single sample in a study of blood T cell repertoires in COVID-19. The assay was immunoSEQ multiplex PCR, and TCRdb's table has in-frame clones only and misses some. The sample has roughly 500,000 clones, roughly 89% seen once. Sequencing used peripheral blood. The receptor source for this set is a man aged 18 to 29 with COVID-19, enrolled during active disease. The CDR3 runs from the conserved cysteine through the conserved F or W. A D gene is named only where the DNA matches it firmly. The size field is filled for only some rows; it gives once, few, many or a size class.

d_gene,abundance,j_gene,v_gene,CDR3aa,CDR3nt
NA,NA,TRBJ2-2,TRBV19,CASSSATGELFF,TGTGCCAGTAGTAGCGCCACCGGGGAGCTGTTTTTT
NA,NA,TRBJ2-1,TRBV7-9,CASSLRRRDNEQFF,TGTGCCAGCAGCTTAAGACGGAGGGACAATGAGCAGTTCTTC
NA,NA,TRBJ2-7,TRBV11-2,CASSLDRKRLSYEQYF,TGTGCCAGCAGCTTAGATAGGAAGCGCCTCTCCTACGAGCAGTACTTC
NA,NA,TRBJ1-1,TRBV6-1,CASSEVMYGLAEAFF,TGTGCCAGCAGTGAAGTGATGTACGGGTTGGCTGAAGCTTTCTTT
TRBD1,NA,TRBJ2-3,TRBV18,CASSLTPGQNTDTQYF,TGTGCCAGCTCCCTCACACCGGGACAGAACACAGATACGCAGTATTTT
TRBD1,few,TRBJ1-5,TRBV11-2,CASSLWGDRGNQPQHF,TGTGCCAGCAGCTTATGGGGGGACAGGGGCAATCAGCCCCAGCATTTT
TRBD2,NA,TRBJ2-1,TRBV27,CASSPNKAGGLNEQFF,TGTGCCAGCAGTCCCAATAAAGCGGGAGGCCTTAATGAGCAGTTCTTC
TRBD1,NA,TRBJ2-5,TRBV9,CASSSGTAQETQYF,TGTGCCAGCAGCTCAGGGACAGCGCAAGAGACCCAGTACTTC
NA,NA,TRBJ1-2,TRBV20-1,CSATDNYGYTF,TGCAGTGCCACAGATAACTATGGCTACACCTTC
TRBD1,few,TRBJ2-5,TRBV12-3/TRBV12-4,CASSLIQGETQYF,TGTGCCAGCAGTCTTATACAGGGGGAGACCCAGTACTTC
NA,NA,TRBJ1-1,TRBV29-1,CSLNGRAGMNTEAFF,TGCAGCCTAAACGGCCGCGCAGGAATGAACACTGAAGCTTTCTTT
TRBD1,NA,TRBJ1-4,TRBV19,CASSLGGDEKLFF,TGTGCCAGTAGTTTAGGGGGCGATGAAAAACTGTTTTTT
TRBD2,few,TRBJ2-1,TRBV19,CASRVAGDKDEQFF,TGTGCCAGTAGAGTAGCGGGAGATAAGGATGAGCAGTTCTTC
TRBD1,NA,TRBJ2-6,TRBV2,CASRGQLLSGANVLTF,TGTGCCAGCAGGGGACAGCTACTCTCTGGGGCCAACGTCCTGACTTTC
NA,NA,TRBJ2-3,TRBV5-8,CASSLAGGPGTDTQYF,TGTGCCAGCAGCTTGGCCGGGGGGCCGGGCACAGATACGCAGTATTTT
NA,NA,TRBJ2-2,TRBV2,CASSVEGIGELFF,TGTGCCAGCAGTGTTGAGGGAATCGGGGAGCTGTTTTTT
NA,NA,TRBJ1-1,TRBV5-1,CASSLGQINTEAFF,TGCGCCAGCAGCTTGGGTCAGATCAACACTGAAGCTTTCTTT
TRBD1,NA,TRBJ1-6,TRBV7-9,CASSSQTGDSPLHF,TGTGCCAGCAGCTCGCAAACAGGGGATTCACCCCTCCACTTT
NA,once,TRBJ2-3,TRBV9,CASSVADGRSADTQYF,TGTGCCAGCAGCGTAGCAGACGGGAGAAGCGCAGATACGCAGTATTTT
TRBD1,NA,TRBJ2-7,TRBV14,CASSQPGQGAYEQYF,TGTGCCAGCAGCCAACCGGGACAGGGGGCTTACGAGCAGTACTTC
NA,few,TRBJ1-1,TRBV2,CASSEGGGTEAFF,TGTGCCAGCAGCGAGGGCGGGGGGACTGAAGCTTTCTTT
NA,NA,TRBJ1-5,TRBV12-1,CASSLSDREMSNQPQHF,TGTGCCAGCAGCCTAAGTGACAGGGAAATGAGCAATCAGCCCCAGCATTTT
TRBD1,few,TRBJ2-3,TRBV6-5,CASRRGQETDTQYF,TGTGCCAGCAGGAGGGGACAGGAGACAGATACGCAGTATTTT
TRBD1,NA,TRBJ1-1,TRBV7-8,CASSPQGGLHTEAFF,TGTGCCAGCAGCCCCCAGGGGGGTCTTCACACTGAAGCTTTCTTT
NA,NA,TRBJ2-7,TRBV5-4,CASSREGQAAPEQYF,TGTGCCAGCAGCAGGGAGGGACAGGCGGCCCCCGAGCAGTACTTC
TRBD1,NA,TRBJ1-3,TRBV9,CASSVAPGQGAGNTIYF,TGTGCCAGCAGCGTAGCCCCAGGGCAGGGGGCTGGAAACACCATATATTTT
NA,NA,TRBJ2-1,TRBV18,CASSPALEVSYNEQFF,TGTGCCAGCTCACCAGCGCTAGAAGTCTCCTACAATGAGCAGTTCTTC
TRBD2,NA,TRBJ2-7,TRBV7-6,CASSPRVGLVSEQYF,TGTGCCAGCAGCCCACGTGTGGGACTAGTCTCCGAGCAGTACTTC
TRBD1,NA,TRBJ1-5,TRBV7-9,CASSPIGTGNDQPQHF,TGTGCCAGCAGCCCGATCGGGACAGGGAATGATCAGCCCCAGCATTTT
NA,NA,TRBJ2-2,TRBV5-1,CASSLGTGFTGELFF,TGCGCCAGCAGCTTGGGTACAGGATTCACCGGGGAGCTGTTTTTT
TRBD1,NA,TRBJ1-2,TRBV27,CASSLYRGWGYTF,TGTGCCAGCAGTTTATACAGGGGATGGGGCTACACCTTC
TRBD2,once,TRBJ2-7,TRBV7-6,CASSHDTSGRVGQYF,TGTGCCAGCAGCCACGACACTAGCGGGAGGGTCGGGCAGTACTTC
TRBD1,NA,TRBJ1-5,TRBV5-1,CASSPAGDRVQPQHF,TGCGCCAGCAGCCCGGCGGGGGACAGGGTCCAGCCCCAGCATTTT
TRBD1,NA,TRBJ1-1,TRBV7-9,CASSLAGQGPNTEAFF,TGTGCCAGCAGCTTAGCGGGACAGGGCCCCAACACTGAAGCTTTCTTT
TRBD1,NA,TRBJ2-7,TRBV19,CASSKTGWGPYEQYF,TGTGCCAGTAGTAAGACAGGGTGGGGGCCCTACGAGCAGTACTTC
TRBD2,NA,TRBJ2-3,TRBV2,CASSEILAGDTQYF,TGTGCCAGCAGTGAAATACTAGCGGGAGATACGCAGTATTTT
NA,NA,TRBJ1-2,TRBV24-1,CATSDSARQSGYTF,TGTGCCACCAGTGATTCCGCCCGACAGTCCGGCTACACCTTC
NA,NA,TRBJ2-7,TRBV11-2,CASSLSSATYEQYF,TGTGCCAGCAGCCTATCTAGCGCCACCTACGAGCAGTACTTC
TRBD1,NA,TRBJ2-7,TRBV7-8,CASSEDRGGYEQYF,TGTGCCAGCAGCGAGGACAGGGGCGGGTACGAGCAGTACTTC
NA,NA,TRBJ1-2,TRBV9,CASRLTGYPYGYTF,TGTGCCAGCAGATTAACAGGTTACCCCTATGGCTACACCTTC
TRBD1,NA,TRBJ2-5,TRBV2,CASSEGTGFETQYF,TGTGCCAGCAGTGAAGGGACAGGTTTTGAGACCCAGTACTTC
NA,NA,TRBJ1-3,TRBV19,CASIQFTSSGNTIYF,TGTGCCAGTATTCAATTTACGAGCTCTGGAAACACCATATATTTT
TRBD1,once,TRBJ1-6,TRBV2,CASRGQGPPLHF,TGTGCCAGCAGAGGACAGGGACCACCCCTCCACTTT
TRBD2,few,TRBJ2-5,TRBV5-1,CASSPGIRLAGEETQYF,TGCGCCAGCAGCCCAGGAATCCGACTAGCGGGAGAAGAGACCCAGTACTTC
NA,once,TRBJ1-2,TRBV9,CASSVDTAHGYTF,TGTGCCAGCAGCGTAGATACAGCCCATGGCTACACCTTC
NA,NA,TRBJ1-6,TRBV5-4,CASSLGKTGDPLHF,TGTGCCAGCAGCTTGGGAAAGACAGGTGATCCCCTCCACTTT
TRBD2,NA,TRBJ2-1,TRBV7-2,CASSLMTSGEDEQFF,TGTGCCAGCAGCTTGATGACTAGCGGGGAAGATGAGCAGTTCTTC
TRBD2,NA,TRBJ2-1,TRBV7-9,CASSLAGGRSGSEQFF,TGTGCCAGCAGCTTAGCTGGGGGCAGGAGCGGGAGCGAGCAGTTCTTC
NA,NA,TRBJ2-3,TRBV6-6,CASSYSRVPQYF,TGTGCCAGCAGTTACTCGCGGGTCCCGCAGTATTTT
NA,NA,TRBJ2-7,TRBV30,CAWSQRHPFPYEQYF,TGTGCCTGGAGCCAAAGACACCCTTTTCCCTACGAGCAGTACTTC
NA,NA,TRBJ2-3,TRBV6-5,CASRGTNTDTQYF,TGTGCCAGCAGGGGTACTAACACAGATACGCAGTATTTT